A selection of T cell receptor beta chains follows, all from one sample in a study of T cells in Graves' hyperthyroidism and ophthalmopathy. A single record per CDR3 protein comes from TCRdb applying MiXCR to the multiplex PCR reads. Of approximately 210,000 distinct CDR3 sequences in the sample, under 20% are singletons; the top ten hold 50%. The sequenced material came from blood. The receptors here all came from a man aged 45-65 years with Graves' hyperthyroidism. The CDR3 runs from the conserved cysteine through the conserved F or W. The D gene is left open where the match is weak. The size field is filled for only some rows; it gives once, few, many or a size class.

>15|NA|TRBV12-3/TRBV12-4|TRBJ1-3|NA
TGTGCCAGCAGTTTTTCCGGTGACTCTGGAAACACCATATATTTT
CASSFSGDSGNTIYF
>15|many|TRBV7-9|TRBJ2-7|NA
TGTGCCAGCAGCCTCCCAGCGGGACACACCTACGAGCAGTACTTC
CASSLPAGHTYEQYF
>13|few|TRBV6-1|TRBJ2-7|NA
TGTGCCAGCAGAAAGGACTGGTTCTACGAGCAGTACTTC
CASRKDWFYEQYF
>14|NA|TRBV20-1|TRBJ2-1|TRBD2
TGCAGTGCTATCGAGCGGGGGGTTTACAATGAGCAGTTCTTC
CSAIERGVYNEQFF
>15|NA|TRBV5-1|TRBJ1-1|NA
TGCGCCAGCAGTATCGAGCAGGGAGGTATCACTGAAGCTTTCTTT
CASSIEQGGITEAFF
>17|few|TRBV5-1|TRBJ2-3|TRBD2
TGCGCCAGCAGCTTGGGGACTAGCGGGATTCTCACAGATACGCAGTATTTT
CASSLGTSGILTDTQYF
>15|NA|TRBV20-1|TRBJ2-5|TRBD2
TGCAGTGCTAGGGTCGCGACTAGCGGGGAAGAGACCCAGTACTTC
CSARVATSGEETQYF
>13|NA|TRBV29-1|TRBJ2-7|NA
TGCAGCGTTGTAAGGGATAGCTCCTACGAGCAGTACTTC
CSVVRDSSYEQYF
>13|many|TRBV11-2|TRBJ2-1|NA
TGTGCCAGCAGCTTAGGTACGGCAAATGAGCAGTTCTTC
CASSLGTANEQFF
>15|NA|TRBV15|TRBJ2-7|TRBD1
TGTGCCACCAGCAGAGACCGGGACAGGACCTACGAGCAGTACTTC
CATSRDRDRTYEQYF
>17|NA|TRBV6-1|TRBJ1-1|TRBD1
TGTGCCAGCAGTGCCCTTGTCAGACAGGGAGAGAACACTGAAGCTTTCTTT
CASSALVRQGENTEAFF
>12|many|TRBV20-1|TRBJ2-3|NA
TGCAGTGCTAGCGGATTCACAGATACGCAGTATTTT
CSASGFTDTQYF
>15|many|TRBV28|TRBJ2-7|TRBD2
TGTGCCAGCAGTTCTCTAGCGGACTTCTCCTACGAGCAGTACTTC
CASSSLADFSYEQYF
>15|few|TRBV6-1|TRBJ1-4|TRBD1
TGTGCCAGCACCCCAAGGACAGGGGCTAATGAAAAACTGTTTTTT
CASTPRTGANEKLFF
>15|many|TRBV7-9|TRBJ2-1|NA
TGTGCCAGCAGCTTAATTGCGGGATCTATCAATGAGCAGTTCTTC
CASSLIAGSINEQFF
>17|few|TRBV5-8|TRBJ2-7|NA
TGTGCCAGCACCCCCCTCGGGGCGGAAGTGAGCTCCTACGAGCAGTACTTC
CASTPLGAEVSSYEQYF
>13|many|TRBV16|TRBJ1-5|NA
TGTGCCAGCAGCCAGGGGGCTAATCAGCCCCAGCATTTT
CASSQGANQPQHF
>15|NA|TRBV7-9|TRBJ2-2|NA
TGTGCCAGCAGGCCCGGGACCGCGAACACCGGGGAGCTGTTTTTT
CASRPGTANTGELFF
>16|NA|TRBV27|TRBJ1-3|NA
TGTGCCAGCAGTCCCCTCCCGAGGGGCTCTGGAAACACCATATATTTT
CASSPLPRGSGNTIYF
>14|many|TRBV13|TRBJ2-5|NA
TGTGCCAGCAGCTTCCGGGCGATCCAAGAGACCCAGTACTTC
CASSFRAIQETQYF
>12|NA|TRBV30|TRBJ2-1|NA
TGTGCCTGGAGTGTCCGGGGCACTGGTCTGTTCTTC
CAWSVRGTGLFF
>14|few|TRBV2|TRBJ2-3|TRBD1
TGTGCCATAAGACAGGGCTCTTTCACAGATACGCAGTATTTT
CAIRQGSFTDTQYF
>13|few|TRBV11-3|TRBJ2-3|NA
TGTGCCAGCAGCCCCGGGGGTTTGGATACGCAGTATTTT
CASSPGGLDTQYF
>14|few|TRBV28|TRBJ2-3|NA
TGTGCCAGCAGTTTCGGTCGTAGCACAGATACGCAGTATTTT
CASSFGRSTDTQYF